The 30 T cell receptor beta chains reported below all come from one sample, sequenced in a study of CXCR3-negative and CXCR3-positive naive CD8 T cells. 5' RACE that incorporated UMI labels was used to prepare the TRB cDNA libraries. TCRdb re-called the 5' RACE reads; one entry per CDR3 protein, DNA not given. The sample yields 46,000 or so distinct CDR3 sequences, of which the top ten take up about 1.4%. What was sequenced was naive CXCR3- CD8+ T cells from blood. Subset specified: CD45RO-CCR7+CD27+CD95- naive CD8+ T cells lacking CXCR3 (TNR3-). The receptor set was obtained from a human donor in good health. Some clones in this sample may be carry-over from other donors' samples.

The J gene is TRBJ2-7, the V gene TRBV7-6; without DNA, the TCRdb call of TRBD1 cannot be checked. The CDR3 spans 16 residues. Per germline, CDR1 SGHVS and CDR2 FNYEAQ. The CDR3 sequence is CASSLEGLGTGTEQYF.

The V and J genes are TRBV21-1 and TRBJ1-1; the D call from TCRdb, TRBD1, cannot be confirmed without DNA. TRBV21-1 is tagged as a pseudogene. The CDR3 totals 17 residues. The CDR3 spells CASSKNKGMGAPTEAFF.

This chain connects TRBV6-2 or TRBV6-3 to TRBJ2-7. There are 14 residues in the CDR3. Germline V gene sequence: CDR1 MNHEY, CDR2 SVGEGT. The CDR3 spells CASSYSVGMTEQYF.

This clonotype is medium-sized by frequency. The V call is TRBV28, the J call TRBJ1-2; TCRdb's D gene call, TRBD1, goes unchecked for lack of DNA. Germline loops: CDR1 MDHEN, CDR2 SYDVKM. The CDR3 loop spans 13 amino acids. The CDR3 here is CASTPSLNYGYTF.

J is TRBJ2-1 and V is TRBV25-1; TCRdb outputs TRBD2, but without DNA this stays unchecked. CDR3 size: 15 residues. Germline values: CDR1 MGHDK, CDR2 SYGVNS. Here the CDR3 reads CASSEASGESNEQFF.

CDR3 sequence reads: CASSQPDRGLREKLFF. This chain links TRBV3-1 with TRBJ1-4; no DNA is available, so the TRBD1 call from TCRdb remains unchecked. The CDR3 spans 16 residues. Germline CDR1 LGHDT, CDR2 YNNKEL (reference sequence). The full variable domain, its missing parts supplied by reference TRBV3-1 and TRBJ1-4, is DTAVSQTPKYLVTQMGNDKSIKCEQNLGHDTMYWYKQDSKKFLKIMFSYNNKELIINETVPNRFSPKSPDKAHLNLHINSLELGDSAVYFCASSQPDRGLREKLFFGSGTQLSVL.

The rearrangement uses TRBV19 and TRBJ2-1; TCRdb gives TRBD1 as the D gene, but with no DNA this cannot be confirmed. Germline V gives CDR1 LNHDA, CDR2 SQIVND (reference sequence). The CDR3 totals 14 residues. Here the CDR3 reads CASFPGRGSNEQFF.

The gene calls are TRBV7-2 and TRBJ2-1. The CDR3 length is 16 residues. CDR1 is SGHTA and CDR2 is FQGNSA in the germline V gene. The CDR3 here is CASSLALAGTYNEQFF.

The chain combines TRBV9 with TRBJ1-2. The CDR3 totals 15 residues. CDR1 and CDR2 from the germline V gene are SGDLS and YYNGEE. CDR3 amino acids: CASSVGQDIPYGYTF.

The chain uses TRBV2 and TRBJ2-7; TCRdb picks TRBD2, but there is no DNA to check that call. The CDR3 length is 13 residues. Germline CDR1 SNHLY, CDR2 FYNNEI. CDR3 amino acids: CASTSGTSWEQYF.

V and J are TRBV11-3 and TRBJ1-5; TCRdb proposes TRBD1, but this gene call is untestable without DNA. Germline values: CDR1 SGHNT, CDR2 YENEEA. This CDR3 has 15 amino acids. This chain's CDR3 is CASSRPHIHDQPQHF.

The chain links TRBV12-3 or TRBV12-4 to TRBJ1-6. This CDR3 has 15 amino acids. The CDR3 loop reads CASSLAWDLNSPLHF.

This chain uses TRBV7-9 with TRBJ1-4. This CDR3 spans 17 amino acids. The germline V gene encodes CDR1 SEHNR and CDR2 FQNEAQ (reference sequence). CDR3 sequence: CASSSWVDVATNEKLFF.

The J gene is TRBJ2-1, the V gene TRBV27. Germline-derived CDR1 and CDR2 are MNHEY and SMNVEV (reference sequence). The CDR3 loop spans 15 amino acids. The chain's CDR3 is CASSSIETSYNEQFF.

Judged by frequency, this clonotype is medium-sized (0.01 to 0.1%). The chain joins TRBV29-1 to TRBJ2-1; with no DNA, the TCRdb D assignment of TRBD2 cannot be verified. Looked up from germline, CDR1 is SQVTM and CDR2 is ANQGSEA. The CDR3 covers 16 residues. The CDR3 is CSVEDWASGVYNEQFF.

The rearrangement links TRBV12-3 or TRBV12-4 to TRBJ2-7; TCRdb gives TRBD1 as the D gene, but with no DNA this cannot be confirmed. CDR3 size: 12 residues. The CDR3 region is CASSLRQYEQYF.

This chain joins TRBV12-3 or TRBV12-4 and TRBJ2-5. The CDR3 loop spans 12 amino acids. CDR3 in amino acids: CASSGNKETQYF.

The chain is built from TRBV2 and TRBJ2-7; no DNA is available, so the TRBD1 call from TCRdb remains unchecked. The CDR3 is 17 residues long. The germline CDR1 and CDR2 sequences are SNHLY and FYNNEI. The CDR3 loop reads CASSEYRGGTESYEQYF.

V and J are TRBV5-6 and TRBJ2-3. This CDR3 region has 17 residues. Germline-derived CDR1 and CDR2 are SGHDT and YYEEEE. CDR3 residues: CASSLAAGRTSTDTQYF.

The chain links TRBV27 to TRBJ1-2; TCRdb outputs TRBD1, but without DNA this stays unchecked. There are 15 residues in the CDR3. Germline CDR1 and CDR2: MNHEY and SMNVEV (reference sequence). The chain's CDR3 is CASSLSSGGPYGYTF.

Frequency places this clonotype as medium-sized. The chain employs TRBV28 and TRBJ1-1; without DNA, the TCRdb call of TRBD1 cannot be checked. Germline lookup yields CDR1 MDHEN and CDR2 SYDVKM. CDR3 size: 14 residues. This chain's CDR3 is CASRLGGPNTEAFF.

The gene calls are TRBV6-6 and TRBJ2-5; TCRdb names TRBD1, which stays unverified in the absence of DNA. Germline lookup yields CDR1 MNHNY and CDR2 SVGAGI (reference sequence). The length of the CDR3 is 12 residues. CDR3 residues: CASTGRGETQYF.

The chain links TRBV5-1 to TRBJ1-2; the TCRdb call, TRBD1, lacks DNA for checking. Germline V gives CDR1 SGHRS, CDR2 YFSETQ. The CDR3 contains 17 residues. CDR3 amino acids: CASSPQSDRRNNYGYTF.

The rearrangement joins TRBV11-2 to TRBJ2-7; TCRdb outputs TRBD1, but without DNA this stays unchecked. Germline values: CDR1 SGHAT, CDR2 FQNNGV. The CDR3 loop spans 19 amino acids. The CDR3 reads CASSLVAPREAGPSYEQYF.

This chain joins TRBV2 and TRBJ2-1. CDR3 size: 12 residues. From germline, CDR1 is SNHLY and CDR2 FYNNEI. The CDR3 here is CASSDTHNEQFF.

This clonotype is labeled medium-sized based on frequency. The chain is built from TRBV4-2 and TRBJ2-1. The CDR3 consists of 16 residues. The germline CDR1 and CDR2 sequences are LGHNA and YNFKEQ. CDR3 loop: CASSLRGTVDNNEQFF.

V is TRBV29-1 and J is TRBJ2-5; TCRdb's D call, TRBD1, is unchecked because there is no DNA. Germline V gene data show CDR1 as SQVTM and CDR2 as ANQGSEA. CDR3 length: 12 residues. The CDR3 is CSVRDGAETQYF. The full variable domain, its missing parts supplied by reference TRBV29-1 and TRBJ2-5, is SAVISQKPSRDICQRGTSLTIQCQVDSQVTMMFWYRQQPGQSLTLIATANQGSEATYESGFVIDKFPISRPNLTFSTLTVSNMSPEDSSIYLCSVRDGAETQYFGPGTRLLVL.

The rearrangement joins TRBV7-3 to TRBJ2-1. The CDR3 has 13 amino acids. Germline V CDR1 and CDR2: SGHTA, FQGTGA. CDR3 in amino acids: CASSLTARNEQFF.

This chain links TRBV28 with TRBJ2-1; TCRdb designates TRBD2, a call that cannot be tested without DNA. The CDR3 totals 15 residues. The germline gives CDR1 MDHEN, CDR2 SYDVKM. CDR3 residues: CASSLLEPAYNEQFF.

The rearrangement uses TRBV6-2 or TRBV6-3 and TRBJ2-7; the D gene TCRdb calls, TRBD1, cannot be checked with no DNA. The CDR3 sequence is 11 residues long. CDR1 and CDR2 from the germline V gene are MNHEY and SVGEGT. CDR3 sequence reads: CASSYPGEGYF.